The text below deals with one T cell receptor (beta chain). These data originate in a study of blood T cell repertoires in COVID-19. Using immunoSEQ multiplex PCR, the repertoire was profiled, and TCRdb retains in-frame clones only, with some absent. The sample shows 180,000 or so clones, roughly 87% of them seen only once. Source material: PBMCs or T cells enriched from blood (not recorded which). The receptor was derived from a man between 45 and 60 years old who had recovered from COVID-19.

As DNA, the CDR3 is TGTGCCAGCATTGCCGGGGCAGGGGTATATCAGCCCCAGCATTTT. This sequence encodes CASIAGAGVYQPQHF. V is TRBV28 and J is TRBJ1-5, with D maybe TRBD1 (6 bases). CDR1 MDHEN and CDR2 SYDVKM come from the germline V gene. The CDR3 covers 15 residues. Deletions cut 7 bases from V and 5 bases from J, with 18 bases between.